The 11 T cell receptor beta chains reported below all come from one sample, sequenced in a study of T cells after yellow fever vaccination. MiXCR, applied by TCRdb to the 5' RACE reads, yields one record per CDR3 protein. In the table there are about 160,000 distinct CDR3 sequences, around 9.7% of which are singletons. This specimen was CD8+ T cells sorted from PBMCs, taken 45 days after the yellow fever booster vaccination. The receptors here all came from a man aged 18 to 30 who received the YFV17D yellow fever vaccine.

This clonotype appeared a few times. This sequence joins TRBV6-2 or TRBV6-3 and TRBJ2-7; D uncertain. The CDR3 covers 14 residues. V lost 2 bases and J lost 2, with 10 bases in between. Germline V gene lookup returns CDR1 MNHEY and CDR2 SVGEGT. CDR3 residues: CASSYGGRTYEQYV. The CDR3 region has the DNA TGTGCCAGCAGTTACGGTGGCAGAACCTACGAGCAGTACGTC.

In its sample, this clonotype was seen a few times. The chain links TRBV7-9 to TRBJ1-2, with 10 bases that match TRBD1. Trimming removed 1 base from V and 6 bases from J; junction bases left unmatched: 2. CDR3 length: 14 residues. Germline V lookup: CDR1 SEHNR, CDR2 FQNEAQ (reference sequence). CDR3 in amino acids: CASSLVGTGDGYTF. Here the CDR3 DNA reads TGTGCCAGCAGCTTAGTCGGGACAGGGGATGGCTACACCTTC.

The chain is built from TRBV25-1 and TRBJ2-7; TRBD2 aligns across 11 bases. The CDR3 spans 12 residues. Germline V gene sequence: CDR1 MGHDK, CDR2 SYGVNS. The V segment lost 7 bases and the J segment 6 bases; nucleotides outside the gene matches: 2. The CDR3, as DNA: TGTGCCAGCACTAGCGGGGGGTCCGAGCAGTACTTC. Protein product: CASTSGGSEQYF.

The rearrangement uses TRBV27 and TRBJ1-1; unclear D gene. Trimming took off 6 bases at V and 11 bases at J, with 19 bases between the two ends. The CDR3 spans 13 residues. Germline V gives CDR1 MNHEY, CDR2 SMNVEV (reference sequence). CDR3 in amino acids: CASRPLGPVGAFF. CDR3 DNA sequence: TGTGCCAGCAGGCCCCTCGGGCCAGTAGGGGCTTTCTTT.

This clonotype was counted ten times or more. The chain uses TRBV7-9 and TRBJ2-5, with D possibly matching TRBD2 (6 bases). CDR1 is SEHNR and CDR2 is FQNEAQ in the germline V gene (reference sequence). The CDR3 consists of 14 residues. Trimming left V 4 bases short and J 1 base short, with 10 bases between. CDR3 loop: CASSSTSIQETQYF. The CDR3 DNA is TGTGCCAGCAGCTCGACTAGTATCCAAGAGACCCAGTACTTC.

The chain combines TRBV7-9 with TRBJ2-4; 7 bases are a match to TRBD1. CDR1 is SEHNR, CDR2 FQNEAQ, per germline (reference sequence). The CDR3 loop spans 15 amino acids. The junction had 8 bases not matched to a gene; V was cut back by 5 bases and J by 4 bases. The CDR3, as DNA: TGTGCCAGCAGCCCCAGGGGACAGCTTAAAAACATTCAGTACTTC. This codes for CASSPRGQLKNIQYF. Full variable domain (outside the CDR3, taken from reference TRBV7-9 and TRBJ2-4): DTGVSQNPRHKITKRGQNVTFRCDPISEHNRLYWYRQTLGQGPEFLTYFQNEAQLEKSRLLSDRFSAERPKGSFSTLEIQRTEQGDSAMYLCASSPRGQLKNIQYFGAGTRLSVL.

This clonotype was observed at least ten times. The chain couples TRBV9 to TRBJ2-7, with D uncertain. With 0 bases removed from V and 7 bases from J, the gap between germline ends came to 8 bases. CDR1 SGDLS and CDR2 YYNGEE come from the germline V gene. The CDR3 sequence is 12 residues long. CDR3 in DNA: TGTGCCAGCAGCGTAGTAGATAAGGAGCAGTACTTC. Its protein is CASSVVDKEQYF.

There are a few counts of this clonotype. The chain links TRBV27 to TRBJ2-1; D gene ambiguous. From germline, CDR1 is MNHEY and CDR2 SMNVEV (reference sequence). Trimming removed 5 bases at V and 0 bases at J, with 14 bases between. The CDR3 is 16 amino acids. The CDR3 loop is CASSTRTTSSYNEQFF. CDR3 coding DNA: TGTGCCAGCAGTACGCGGACCACGAGCTCCTACAATGAGCAGTTCTTC.

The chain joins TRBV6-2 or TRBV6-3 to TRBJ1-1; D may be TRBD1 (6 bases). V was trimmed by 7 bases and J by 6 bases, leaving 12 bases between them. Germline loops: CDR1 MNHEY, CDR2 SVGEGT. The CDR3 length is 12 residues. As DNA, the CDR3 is TGTGCCAGCAAGTACGGGGGCGCTGAAGCTTTCTTT. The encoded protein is CASKYGGAEAFF.

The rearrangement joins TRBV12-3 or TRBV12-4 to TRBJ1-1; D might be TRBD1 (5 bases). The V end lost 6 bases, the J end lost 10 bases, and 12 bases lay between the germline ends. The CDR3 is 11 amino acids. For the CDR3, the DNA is TGTGCCAGCAGGCCCACTGGGGGAGCTTTCTTT. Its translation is CASRPTGGAFF.

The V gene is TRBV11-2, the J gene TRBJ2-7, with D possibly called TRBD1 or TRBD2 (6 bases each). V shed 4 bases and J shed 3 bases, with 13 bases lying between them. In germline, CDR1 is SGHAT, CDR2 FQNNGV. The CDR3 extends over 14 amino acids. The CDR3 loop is CASSSAGQNYEQYF. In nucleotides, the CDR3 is TGTGCCAGCAGCTCCGCGGGACAAAACTACGAGCAGTACTTC.